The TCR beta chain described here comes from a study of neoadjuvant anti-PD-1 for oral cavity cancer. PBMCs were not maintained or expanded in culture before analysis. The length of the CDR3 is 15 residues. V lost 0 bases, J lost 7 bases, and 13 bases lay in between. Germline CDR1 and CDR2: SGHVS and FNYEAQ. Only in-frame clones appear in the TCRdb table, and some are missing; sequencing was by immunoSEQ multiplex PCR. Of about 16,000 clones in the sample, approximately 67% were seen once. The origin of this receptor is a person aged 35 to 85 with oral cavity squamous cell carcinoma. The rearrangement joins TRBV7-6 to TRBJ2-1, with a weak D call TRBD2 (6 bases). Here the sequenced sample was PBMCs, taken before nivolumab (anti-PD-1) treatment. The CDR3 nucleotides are TGTGCCAGCAGCTTAGCCGGACTACGAGGGAATGAGCAGTTCTTC. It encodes CASSLAGLRGNEQFF.